Below are 17 T cell receptor beta chains sequenced from a single sample in a study of cytomegalovirus exposure and HLA in healthy donors. A multiplex PCR was run with 60 Vbeta primers and 13 Jbeta primers. Here immunoSEQ multiplex PCR was the method, and the copy in TCRdb shows in-frame clones only, minus some. The sample includes about 180,000 clones, 80% seen only once; the top ten take 1.5% to 2%. The source material was PBMCs. The receptors were gathered from a woman aged 30 to 39 in good health and CMV-seronegative.

CDR3 in DNA: TGTGCCAGCAGCGGGGCCGGGACTAGGGGAGAGACCCAGTACTTC. It translates to CASSGAGTRGETQYF. J is TRBJ2-5 and V is TRBV9, with 8 bases fitting TRBD2. Germline CDR1 and CDR2: SGDLS and YYNGEE. The trim removed 3 bases at V and 4 bases at J, leaving 8 bases unmatched. This CDR3 has 15 amino acids.

The chain couples TRBV4-2 to TRBJ1-1; no definite D call. The germline V gene encodes CDR1 LGHNA and CDR2 YNFKEQ. The germline V and J ends were trimmed by 1 base and 3 bases, with 15 bases remaining between them. This CDR3 has 16 residues. The CDR3 nucleotides are TGTGCCAGCAGCCAAGTTGGGCGATATGGTGACACTGAAGCTTTCTTT. As protein: CASSQVGRYGDTEAFF.

The CDR3 DNA reads as TGTGCCAGCAGCTTACGTCCGGGATTGAACTATGGCTACACCTTC. Translated, it gives CASSLRPGLNYGYTF. The chain employs TRBV14 and TRBJ1-2, with D hard to call. The V and J ends lost 5 bases and 2 bases respectively, with 15 bases between them. The CDR3 loop spans 15 amino acids. CDR1 is SGHDN, CDR2 FVKESK, per germline.

This rearrangement joins TRBV30 to TRBJ1-2, with a possible D match to TRBD1 (6 bases). There are 13 residues in the CDR3. Germline CDR1 reads GTSNPN; CDR2 reads SVGIG (reference sequence). Trimming pared 4 bases from V and 0 bases from J, leaving 9 bases between. The CDR3 DNA reads as TGTGCCTGGACCAGGGGATCTAACTATGGCTACACCTTC. It specifies CAWTRGSNYGYTF.

This clone came up a few times. The chain couples TRBV5-1 to TRBJ2-3; tentatively, D is TRBD1 (6 bases). The CDR3 spans 15 residues. CDR1 SGHRS and CDR2 YFSETQ come from the germline V gene. V was clipped by 4 bases and J by 6 bases, with 18 bases between them. The CDR3 loop reads CASSPPVMGADTQYF. CDR3 bases: TGCGCCAGCAGCCCCCCGGTGATGGGGGCCGATACGCAGTATTTT.

The chain is built from TRBV6-5 and TRBJ2-7; D perhaps matches TRBD1 (6 bases). Germline CDR1 is MNHEY and CDR2 is SVGAGI. There are 15 residues in the CDR3. Trimming took 1 base from V and 0 from J, leaving 10 bases between them. CDR3 amino acids: CASSYLTGSSYEQYF. CDR3 DNA: TGTGCCAGCAGTTACTTAACAGGGAGCTCCTACGAGCAGTACTTC.

This sequence joins TRBV7-6 and TRBJ2-1, with 13 positions matching TRBD2. V shed 0 bases, J shed 4 bases, and the junction held 12 bases outside the gene matches. The length of the CDR3 is 20 residues. Germline V gives CDR1 SGHVS, CDR2 FNYEAQ. CDR3 DNA sequence: TGTGCCAGCAGCTTAGCGAGTCTAACTAGCGGGGGGGCCGGGTACAATGAGCAGTTCTTC. The encoded protein is CASSLASLTSGGAGYNEQFF.

The chain couples TRBV12-5 to TRBJ2-7; a possible D gene is TRBD1 (6 bases). This CDR3 spans 15 amino acids. Trimming pared 4 bases from V and 3 bases from J, leaving 16 bases between. Germline V CDR1 and CDR2: LGHNT, FRNRAP. CDR3 sequence reads: CASGSPRTADYEQYF. As DNA, the CDR3 is TGTGCTAGTGGTTCCCCGAGGACAGCAGACTACGAGCAGTACTTC.

This clone has just one count. This chain joins TRBV10-3 and TRBJ2-2; the match to TRBD1 covers 7 bases. CDR1 is ENHRY and CDR2 is SYGVKD in the germline V gene. The CDR3 extends over 15 amino acids. After removal of 6 bases from V and 4 bases from J, the junction contained 8 bases not matched to a gene. CDR3 sequence (DNA): TGTGCCATCAGGTCCCAGGGGGTGCTCACCGGGGAGCTGTTTTTT. Protein sequence: CAIRSQGVLTGELFF.

The chain has TRBV5-1 and TRBJ1-1; D remains ambiguous. The CDR3 loop spans 13 amino acids. Germline V lookup: CDR1 SGHRS, CDR2 YFSETQ. Deletions cut 5 bases from V and 1 base from J, with 9 bases between. As DNA, the CDR3 is TGCGCCAGCAGTATAGTGCCGAACACTGAAGCTTTCTTT. Protein product: CASSIVPNTEAFF. Full variable domain (remainder filled in from reference TRBV5-1 and TRBJ1-1): KAGVTQTPRYLIKTRGQQVTLSCSPISGHRSVSWYQQTPGQGLQFLFEYFSETQRNKGNFPGRFSGRQFSNSRSEMNVSTLELGDSALYLCASSIVPNTEAFFGQGTRLTVV.

The V gene is TRBV5-1, the J gene TRBJ1-2, with a tentative D call TRBD1 (5 bases). The germline V and J ends were trimmed by 7 bases and 8 bases, with 18 bases remaining between them. This CDR3 has 13 residues. Germline V gene sequence: CDR1 SGHRS, CDR2 YFSETQ. The CDR3 nucleotides are TGCGCCAGCGATCTTGGGGAGGGGTACGGCTACACCTTC. It is translated as CASDLGEGYGYTF.

The V call is TRBV2, the J call TRBJ2-3; D might be TRBD2 (6 bases). Trimming cost V 7 bases and J 1 base, with 12 bases left between them. The CDR3 sequence is 14 residues long. CDR1 SNHLY and CDR2 FYNNEI come from the germline V gene. CDR3 sequence (DNA): TGTGCCAGCATGGGGAGGAGGGGCACAGATACGCAGTATTTT. It specifies CASMGRRGTDTQYF.

This chain uses TRBV10-1 with TRBJ1-6; no clear D. The CDR3 spans 12 residues. The V end lost 3 bases, the J end lost 5 bases, and 2 bases lay between the germline ends. Germline V gene sequence: CDR1 WNHNN, CDR2 SYGVQD (reference sequence). The chain's CDR3 is CASSDNNSPLHF. The DNA of the CDR3 is TGCGCCAGCAGTGACAATAATTCACCCCTCCACTTT.

V usage is TRBV6-4 and J usage is TRBJ2-3; the match to TRBD2 covers 13 bases. The germline gives CDR1 MRHNA, CDR2 SNTAGT. The CDR3 has 15 residues. V lost 3 bases, J lost 6 bases, and 3 bases stayed unmatched. Here the CDR3 DNA reads TGTGCCAGCAGTGAAGGACTAGCGGGGGCGGATACGCAGTATTTT. It encodes CASSEGLAGADTQYF.

The V gene is TRBV6-5, the J gene TRBJ2-7; 8 bases fit TRBD1. V was pared by 6 bases and J by 4 bases, with 2 bases of the junction left unmatched. The germline gives CDR1 MNHEY, CDR2 SVGAGI. The CDR3 loop spans 12 amino acids. CDR3 nucleotides: TGTGCCAGCAGGACAGGGGTGTACGAGCAGTACTTC. It yields the protein CASRTGVYEQYF.

This chain uses TRBV6-5 with TRBJ1-1; 7 bases match TRBD1. After removal of 8 bases from V and 4 bases from J, the junction contained 4 bases not matched to a gene. Per the germline V gene, CDR1 is MNHEY and CDR2 is SVGAGI. This CDR3 has 12 amino acids. The CDR3 is CASRQGSTEAFF. The CDR3 DNA follows: TGTGCCAGCCGACAGGGATCCACTGAAGCTTTCTTT.

V gene TRBV28 combines with J gene TRBJ1-5; possible D gene TRBD1, 6 bases. V lost 1 base, J lost 5 bases, and 9 bases lay in between. This CDR3 has 14 residues. Germline loops: CDR1 MDHEN, CDR2 SYDVKM. CDR3 protein: CASSLFGGHQPQHF. In DNA, the CDR3 is TGTGCCAGCAGTTTATTCGGGGGGCATCAGCCCCAGCATTTT.